The 3 T cell receptor beta chains below were found in one sample sequenced in a study of T cells after yellow fever vaccination. TCRdb processed the 5' RACE reads anew with MiXCR; each CDR3 protein has one entry. The table lists 200,000 to 300,000 distinct CDR3 sequences, approximately 6.7% of them singletons. Sequences were derived from CD4+ T cells sorted from PBMCs, sampled on the day of the yellow fever booster vaccination. All receptors come from a young man who received the YFV17D yellow fever vaccine.

This chain connects TRBV28 to TRBJ2-1; tentative D call: TRBD2 (6 bases). Germline V gene lookup returns CDR1 MDHEN and CDR2 SYDVKM. V dropped 4 bases and J dropped 5 bases, with 12 bases sitting between them. The CDR3 runs to 14 residues. The CDR3 sequence is CASSSSTRNNEQFF. The CDR3 DNA reads as TGTGCCAGCAGTTCCTCGACTAGGAACAATGAGCAGTTCTTC.

CDR3 DNA sequence: TGTGCCAGCAGTCACAGGGCGACAGGGGCCGATGGGGCCAACGTCCTGACTTTC. Protein product: CASSHRATGADGANVLTF. J is TRBJ2-6 and V is TRBV6-5; 8 bases line up with TRBD1. Germline CDR1 MNHEY, CDR2 SVGAGI. This CDR3 has 18 residues. After removal of 5 bases from V and 3 bases from J, the junction contained 12 bases not matched to a gene.

This clonotype appeared many times. The chain couples TRBV23-1 to TRBJ2-4; D tentatively fits TRBD1 or TRBD2 (5 bases each). TRBV23-1 is classed as an ORF, of uncertain function. Between the trimmed V and J ends, which lost 2 bases and 0 bases, there was a span of 14 bases. The CDR3 has 17 residues. CDR3 sequence: CASSQRPPGPAKNIQYF. The CDR3 coding sequence is TGCGCCAGCAGTCAACGTCCCCCGGGACCAGCCAAAAACATTCAGTACTTC.